One sample yielded the 32 T cell receptor beta chains listed below, sequenced in a study of response to subunit inactivated influenza vaccine. TCRdb re-called the RT-PCR reads through MiXCR, storing one row per CDR3 protein. The data hold hundreds of thousands of distinct CDR3 sequences, with 7.5% to 8.5% observed a single time. The starting material was PBMCs from blood, obtained less than 30 months after vaccination. The receptors here all came from a man in his fifties or sixties who received an inactivated influenza vaccine.

This clonotype was counted a few times. The CDR3 nucleotides are TGTGCCAGCAGCTTAGAGTTTTTCGGGACTGGGGCCAACGTCCTGACTTTC. It translates to CASSLEFFGTGANVLTF. V and J are TRBV11-2 and TRBJ2-6; TRBD2 is a possible D gene (5 bases). Trimming shortened V by 0 bases and J by 2 bases, and 11 bases separated the two germline ends. Germline V CDR1 and CDR2: SGHAT, FQNNGV. The length of the CDR3 is 17 residues.

The chain employs TRBV5-1 and TRBJ2-6; D is ambiguous. Trimming cost V 0 bases and J 0 bases, with 7 bases left between them. CDR1 is SGHRS, CDR2 YFSETQ, per germline. CDR3 length equals 16 residues. The CDR3 spells CASSLDGFSGANVLTF. The CDR3 DNA sequence: TGCGCCAGCAGCTTGGACGGATTCTCTGGGGCCAACGTCCTGACTTTC.

The sample holds a few counts of this clonotype. The CDR3 DNA sequence: TGTGCCAGCAGCCAGGGGGCGGGACAGGGTTTTTTGGAAGCTTTCTTT. Its protein product is CASSQGAGQGFLEAFF. The chain couples TRBV4-2 to TRBJ1-1; 9 bases match TRBD1. Per germline, CDR1 LGHNA and CDR2 YNFKEQ. With 3 bases clipped from V and 8 bases from J, the junction kept 13 bases outside the gene matches. This CDR3 has 16 residues.

This clonotype turned up a few times. The chain recombines TRBV7-9 with TRBJ2-7, with D perhaps given as TRBD1 or TRBD2 (5 bases each). Germline V gives CDR1 SEHNR, CDR2 FQNEAQ (reference sequence). The CDR3 consists of 14 residues. The V end lost 4 bases, the J end lost 2 bases, and 12 bases lay between the germline ends. The CDR3 loop reads CASSSGTPAYEQYF. The CDR3 DNA reads as TGTGCCAGCAGCTCCGGGACGCCTGCCTACGAGCAGTACTTC.

V is TRBV11-2 and J is TRBJ2-7; the D is unclear. The CDR3 has 15 residues. The germline V gene has CDR1 SGHAT and CDR2 FQNNGV. The V end lost 1 base, the J end lost 2 bases, and 12 bases lay between the germline ends. The CDR3 region has the DNA TGTGCCAGCAGCTTAGTTCCGGTTCGGACCTACGAGCAGTACTTC. It specifies CASSLVPVRTYEQYF.

At least ten counts were recorded for this clonotype. This rearrangement joins TRBV5-1 to TRBJ2-7; D gene ambiguous. Trimming stripped 0 bases from V and 2 bases from J, with 3 bases between. Germline-derived CDR1 and CDR2 are SGHRS and YFSETQ. The CDR3 spans 12 residues. CDR3 in amino acids: CASSLDTYEQYF. CDR3 DNA: TGCGCCAGCAGCTTGGACACCTACGAGCAGTACTTC.

This clonotype was seen a few times. The chain uses TRBV20-1 and TRBJ2-5, with D maybe TRBD2 (5 bases). Germline V CDR1 and CDR2: DFQATT, SNEGSKA (reference sequence). V dropped 1 base and J dropped 5 bases, with 11 bases sitting between them. This CDR3 is built from 13 residues. The CDR3 nucleotides read TGCAGTGCTAGAGTGCTAGCTGGCGAGACCCAGTACTTC. Encoded protein: CSARVLAGETQYF.

The V and J genes are TRBV20-1 and TRBJ2-3, with D perhaps being TRBD1 or TRBD2 (5 bases each). V was clipped by 1 base and J by 2 bases, with 16 bases between them. The CDR3 contains 16 residues. CDR1 and CDR2 from the germline V gene are DFQATT and SNEGSKA (reference sequence). CDR3 coding DNA: TGCAGTGCTAGAGTGTGGGCAGAGGGGCCCACAGATACGCAGTATTTT. Residues: CSARVWAEGPTDTQYF.

This clonotype occurred many times. The V gene is TRBV12-3 or TRBV12-4, the J gene TRBJ1-1; D remains ambiguous. The CDR3 has 15 amino acids. V was trimmed by 1 base and J by 0 bases, leaving 9 bases between them. CDR3 bases: TGTGCCAGCAGTTTAGTACCCAGCTTGAACACTGAAGCTTTCTTT. Translating gives CASSLVPSLNTEAFF.

This clonotype has only a few counts. The CDR3 DNA follows: TGTGCCAGCAGTTTTAGAGGGATTAGCCTCGATTATGGCTACACCTTC. This gives the protein CASSFRGISLDYGYTF. The chain couples TRBV12-3 or TRBV12-4 to TRBJ1-2; D call uncertain. The CDR3 contains 16 residues. Deletions cut 3 bases from V and 5 bases from J, with 19 bases between.

The CDR3 reads CASFPRVRPGEETQYF. The CDR3 coding sequence is TGTGCCAGCTTTCCGCGGGTACGGCCAGGGGAAGAGACCCAGTACTTC. The rearrangement links TRBV18 to TRBJ2-5, with TRBD1 as a possible D gene (6 bases). Trimming removed 7 bases at V and 3 bases at J, with 21 bases between. This CDR3 region has 16 residues. From germline, CDR1 is KGHSH and CDR2 LQKENI.

This clonotype was seen repeatedly, ten times or more. The rearrangement joins TRBV4-2 to TRBJ2-7; D is unclear. The V end was cut by 3 bases, the J end by 3 bases, with 6 bases between. Germline CDR1 is LGHNA and CDR2 is YNFKEQ. This CDR3 comprises 12 residues. The CDR3 is CASSHDFYEQYF. Here the CDR3 DNA reads TGTGCCAGCAGCCACGACTTCTACGAGCAGTACTTC.

This clonotype has a count of ten or more. CDR3 sequence (DNA): TGTGCCAGCAGCTTTGTGGGGGAGAACACCGGGGAGCTGTTTTTT. Encoded protein: CASSFVGENTGELFF. The V call is TRBV5-6, the J call TRBJ2-2; D possibly uses TRBD1 or TRBD2 (5 bases each). Germline V gives CDR1 SGHDT, CDR2 YYEEEE. V was pared by 2 bases and J by 1 base, with 9 bases between. This CDR3 is built from 15 residues.

Many counts were recorded for this clonotype. Compared with germline, one end of the junction differs, possibly owing to a read error. This chain links TRBV20-1 with TRBJ2-1; D perhaps matches TRBD2 (5 bases). CDR3 length: 12 residues. Per germline, CDR1 DFQATT and CDR2 SNEGSKA (reference sequence). CDR3 protein: CSATVIAEGEVF. CDR3 nucleotides: TGCAGTGCTACGGTTATCGCAGAGGGTGAGGTCTTC.

This clonotype was counted at least ten times. The CDR3 region is CATSRDFWQGDGYTF. In nucleotides, the CDR3 is TGTGCCACCAGCAGAGATTTTTGGCAGGGGGATGGCTACACCTTC. The rearrangement joins TRBV15 to TRBJ1-2; TRBD1 matches 7 bases. Germline CDR1 reads LNHNV; CDR2 reads YYDKDF (reference sequence). The CDR3 sequence is 15 residues long. V was clipped by 0 bases and J by 6 bases; unmatched bases: 7.

This chain joins TRBV7-2 and TRBJ2-7; 11 nucleotides line up with TRBD1. This CDR3 spans 15 amino acids. Unmatched junction bases numbered 6, after V lost 5 bases and J lost 3 bases. CDR1 and CDR2 (germline): SGHTA, FQGNSA. The CDR3 is CASSLRTGGNYEQYF. For the CDR3, the DNA is TGTGCCAGCAGCCTCCGGACAGGGGGCAACTACGAGCAGTACTTC.

The table lists this clonotype with many counts. The rearrangement uses TRBV5-1 and TRBJ1-1, with a possible D match to TRBD1 (6 bases). The germline V gene has CDR1 SGHRS and CDR2 YFSETQ. The ends were cut back, 1 base at V and 0 bases at J, with 13 bases in the middle. The CDR3 consists of 16 residues. CDR3 DNA sequence: TGCGCCAGCAGCTTGCAATCGGGGGCGATGAACACTGAAGCTTTCTTT. Translation: CASSLQSGAMNTEAFF.

The V call is TRBV4-2, the J call TRBJ1-2, with 11 bases lining up with TRBD1. Germline V gene sequence: CDR1 LGHNA, CDR2 YNFKEQ. The CDR3 consists of 17 residues. Germline trimming cut 0 bases from V and 4 bases from J; bases unmatched to any gene: 7. In DNA form, the CDR3 reads TGTGCCAGCAGCCAAGATGTCGGGACAGGGGGACGCTATGGCTACACCTTC. Translation: CASSQDVGTGGRYGYTF.

The chain is built from TRBV4-3 and TRBJ2-3; D is undetermined. Germline assignment: CDR1 LGHNA and CDR2 YSLEER. The CDR3 loop spans 15 amino acids. The V and J ends lost 3 bases and 0 bases respectively, with 10 bases between them. DNA for the CDR3: TGCGCCAGCAGCCACTACTCATTAAGCACAGATACGCAGTATTTT. Protein sequence: CASSHYSLSTDTQYF.

This clonotype was detected a few times. The V gene is TRBV29-1, the J gene TRBJ1-1; D may be TRBD1 (6 bases). This CDR3 comprises 11 residues. V was shortened by 6 bases and J by 3 bases, with 8 bases between the two germline ends. Per the germline V gene, CDR1 is SQVTM and CDR2 is ANQGSEA. The CDR3, as DNA: TGCAGCGTGACAGGTCACACTGAAGCTTTCTTT. As protein: CSVTGHTEAFF.

At least ten counts were recorded for this clonotype. CDR3 bases: TGCGCCAGCAGCCAAGATCCAGGGTATAGGAGCACTGAAGCTTTCTTT. Protein: CASSQDPGYRSTEAFF. This chain uses TRBV4-3 with TRBJ1-1, with TRBD1 as a possible D gene (5 bases). V shed 0 bases and J shed 4 bases, with 15 bases lying between them. CDR3 length equals 16 residues. Germline V lookup: CDR1 LGHNA, CDR2 YSLEER.

The chain joins TRBV9 to TRBJ2-7, with TRBD1 matching 7 bases. CDR1 is SGDLS, CDR2 YYNGEE, per germline. With V trimmed by 0 bases and J by 3 bases, 6 bases remained unmatched. The CDR3 totals 15 residues. CDR3 sequence reads: CASSVAGQFGYEQYF. CDR3 coding DNA: TGTGCCAGCAGCGTAGCGGGACAGTTCGGCTACGAGCAGTACTTC.

This clonotype was detected many times. The CDR3 region is CASSHRTGNTIYF. The CDR3 DNA reads TGTGCCAGCAGCCATAGGACTGGAAACACCATATATTTT. This sequence joins TRBV3-1 and TRBJ1-3; no clear D. With 3 bases removed from V and 2 bases from J, the gap between germline ends came to 5 bases. CDR3 length equals 13 residues. In germline, CDR1 is LGHDT, CDR2 YNNKEL (reference sequence).

This clonotype came up a few times. The rearrangement links TRBV20-1 to TRBJ1-4; D is perhaps TRBD1 (5 bases). V was trimmed by 4 bases and J by 8 bases, leaving 11 bases between them. The CDR3 covers 12 residues. The germline V gene has CDR1 DFQATT and CDR2 SNEGSKA (reference sequence). CDR3 residues: CSAIRDDEKLFF. The CDR3 DNA follows: TGCAGTGCTATCCGGGACGACGAAAAACTGTTTTTT.

This clonotype appeared a few times. The CDR3 DNA sequence: TGCAGCGTAGGGACAGGGGAATACAATGAGCAGTTCTTC. Translation gives CSVGTGEYNEQFF. The chain employs TRBV29-1 and TRBJ2-1; 10 nucleotides match TRBD1. The germline V gene encodes CDR1 SQVTM and CDR2 ANQGSEA. V shed 6 bases and J 4 bases; nucleotides not matched to a gene: 3. The CDR3 covers 13 residues.

This clonotype showed up just a few times. CDR3 sequence: CATSDPARREAFF. The CDR3 nucleotides are TGTGCCACCAGTGATCCCGCGAGGAGGGAAGCTTTCTTT. The chain combines TRBV24-1 with TRBJ1-1; D gene uncertain. V gave up 3 bases and J gave up 8 bases, with 12 bases separating them. This CDR3 is built from 13 residues. Germline CDR1 KGHDR, CDR2 SFDVKD.

This clonotype was picked up a small number of times. The chain uses TRBV28 and TRBJ2-1; 13 bases fit TRBD2. Germline CDR1 MDHEN, CDR2 SYDVKM. Trimming cost V 6 bases and J 6 bases; bases outside gene matches: 2. The CDR3 extends over 14 amino acids. In nucleotides, the CDR3 is TGTGCCAGCAGGGGACTAGCGGGGCCCAATGAGCAGTTCTTC. This gives the protein CASRGLAGPNEQFF.

This clonotype was counted a few times. The gene calls are TRBV6-2 or TRBV6-3 and TRBJ1-5; no clear D gene. The CDR3 length is 12 residues. V lost 7 bases and J 1 base, leaving 5 bases between the germline ends. The V gene's germline CDR1 is MNHEY and CDR2 SVGEGT. CDR3: CASTSSNQPQHF. As DNA, the CDR3 is TGTGCCAGCACTTCGAGCAATCAGCCCCAGCATTTT.

This chain links TRBV10-2 with TRBJ1-1; 7 positions agree with TRBD1. This CDR3 comprises 15 residues. V lost 3 bases to trimming and J lost 2 bases; unmatched junction nucleotides: 6. Germline V gives CDR1 WSHSY, CDR2 SAAADI. CDR3 amino acids: CASSDLTGLNTEAFF. CDR3 coding DNA: TGCGCCAGCAGTGACCTGACAGGGTTAAACACTGAAGCTTTCTTT.

This clonotype was seen repeatedly, ten times or more. The DNA for the CDR3 is TGCGCCAGCAGCTTGTTCGCAGGGGGCGAGTCCCACGAGCAGTACTTC. Translated: CASSLFAGGESHEQYF. V usage is TRBV5-1 and J usage is TRBJ2-7; 8 nucleotides align to TRBD1. From germline, CDR1 is SGHRS and CDR2 YFSETQ. V shed 1 base, J shed 5 bases, and the junction held 11 bases outside the gene matches. The CDR3 is made up of 16 amino acids.

In this sample, this clonotype turned up a few times. The V call is TRBV20-1, the J call TRBJ2-7, with D possibly being TRBD2 (6 bases). Between the trimmed V and J ends, which lost 0 bases and 3 bases, there was a span of 15 bases. The CDR3 totals 15 residues. Germline CDR1 DFQATT, CDR2 SNEGSKA (reference sequence). The CDR3 DNA sequence: TGCAGTGCTAGAGATCGGGGGAGGTCTATCTACGAGCAGTACTTC. The encoded protein is CSARDRGRSIYEQYF.

There are many counts of this clonotype. The CDR3 reads CASSLAGGHNEQFF. The CDR3 coding sequence is TGTGCCAGCAGCTTAGCGGGGGGGCACAATGAGCAGTTCTTC. The rearrangement uses TRBV7-9 and TRBJ2-1, with D maybe TRBD2 (7 bases). The ends were cut back, 0 bases at V and 5 bases at J, with 8 bases in the middle. The CDR3 has 14 amino acids. Germline V CDR1 and CDR2: SEHNR, FQNEAQ (reference sequence).